This TCR beta chain is from a study of cytomegalovirus exposure and HLA in healthy donors. CDR1 is SGHNT and CDR2 is YYREEE in the germline V gene (reference sequence). Germline trimming cut 4 bases from V and 4 bases from J; bases unmatched to any gene: 15. The CDR3 is made up of 18 amino acids. This clone showed up just a few times. The PCR contained 60 Vbeta and 13 Jbeta primers. Using immunoSEQ multiplex PCR, the repertoire was profiled, and TCRdb retains in-frame clones only, with some absent. Among about 160,000 clones, roughly four fifths were seen once, and the ten largest hold under 2%. This sequence joins TRBV5-4 and TRBJ1-2; 11 bases fit TRBD1. The origin of this receptor is a young woman in good health and CMV-seronegative. The specimen was PBMCs. This chain's CDR3 is CASSLGQGARQRLYGYTF. The CDR3, as DNA: TGTGCCAGCAGCCTCGGACAGGGGGCGCGGCAGCGACTCTATGGCTACACCTTC. The variable domain in full, completed from reference TRBV5-4 and TRBJ1-2, reads ETGVTQSPTHLIKTRGQQVTLRCSSQSGHNTVSWYQQALGQGPQFIFQYYREEENGRGNFPPRFSGLQFPNYSSELNVNALELDDSALYLCASSLGQGARQRLYGYTFGSGTRLTVV.